A selection of T cell receptor beta chains follows, all from one sample in a study of early T cells in non-severe SARS-CoV-2 infection. TCRdb reanalysed the 5' RACE reads using MiXCR and keeps one entry per CDR3 protein. Of about 30,000 distinct CDR3 sequences detected, approximately 5.2% appear once; the ten largest clones hold approximately 3.5%. The sequencing sample was made of whole blood. Receptor source: an adult who was a healthcare worker with PCR-confirmed SARS-CoV-2 infection or an uninfected control (not recorded which). Each CDR3 is given with its conserved first and last residue. D genes are given only for firm matches. Not every row has a clone size; where given, it reads once, few, many or a size class.

v_call,clone_size,j_call,d_call,cdr3_nt,cdr3_aa
TRBV6-6,.,TRBJ2-1,.,TGTGCCAGCAGTCCAACCCGGGGAACCTACAATGAGCAGTTCTTC,CASSPTRGTYNEQFF
TRBV28,many,TRBJ2-7,TRBD1,TGTGCCAGCAGTCCCCGACAGGGGTACTCCTACGAGCAGTACTTC,CASSPRQGYSYEQYF
TRBV7-8,.,TRBJ2-7,.,TGTGCCAGCAGCTTAGATTTAGTGGGAAGCGGCGAGCAGTACTTC,CASSLDLVGSGEQYF
TRBV7-9,few,TRBJ1-2,.,TGTGCCAGCAGCCCACCAGGACAGATCTATGGCTACACCTTC,CASSPPGQIYGYTF
TRBV19,.,TRBJ1-2,.,TGTGCCAGTAGTATCGCAGGAATCGACTATGGCTACACCTTC,CASSIAGIDYGYTF
TRBV18,.,TRBJ2-1,.,TGTGCCAGCTCACGGACGGGGGATGAGCAGTTCTTC,CASSRTGDEQFF
TRBV7-6,.,TRBJ2-2,.,TGTGCCAGCAGCCCCGGACTCAACACCGGGGAGCTGTTTTTT,CASSPGLNTGELFF
TRBV28,few,TRBJ2-7,.,TGTGCCAGCAGTTTATTGTTTAGCGCGTCCTACGAGCAGTACTTC,CASSLLFSASYEQYF
TRBV20-1,few,TRBJ2-7,TRBD2,TGCAGTGCTACCCAGCGGGGGAAGGGATCTGGCTCCTACGAGCAGTACTTC,CSATQRGKGSGSYEQYF
TRBV28,.,TRBJ1-1,TRBD1,TGTGCCAGCAGTTACAGGGGAGGTAAAGCTTTCTTT,CASSYRGGKAFF
TRBV20-1,many,TRBJ1-5,TRBD1,TGCAGTGCTAGCCCCGACAGGGAAATTGGTCAGCCCCAGCATTTT,CSASPDREIGQPQHF
TRBV29-1,many,TRBJ2-6,.,TGCAGCGTGCTTACTGGGGCCAACGTCCTGACTTTC,CSVLTGANVLTF
TRBV7-9,.,TRBJ1-1,.,TGTGCCAGCAGCAGCGCCGGGGGGCCCACTGAAGCTTTCTTT,CASSSAGGPTEAFF
TRBV12-3/TRBV12-4,many,TRBJ2-3,TRBD2,TGTGCCAGCAGTTTCACATTGGCCGGGAGGGCCATAGATACGCAGTATTTT,CASSFTLAGRAIDTQYF
TRBV6-4,few,TRBJ2-3,TRBD1,TGTGCCAGCAGTGAGGGACAGTCCACAGATACGCAGTATTTT,CASSEGQSTDTQYF
TRBV27,.,TRBJ2-1,TRBD2,TGTGCCAGCAGCCCGAAGCGGGAGCCCTACAATGAGCAGTTCTTC,CASSPKREPYNEQFF
TRBV20-1,many,TRBJ2-4,TRBD1,TGCAGTGCCAGGACAGGGGGAAGCAAAAACATTCAGTACTTC,CSARTGGSKNIQYF
TRBV3-1,.,TRBJ2-2,.,TGTGCCAGCAGCCAAGGGGTCGGGGAGCTGTTTTTT,CASSQGVGELFF
TRBV7-2,many,TRBJ2-3,.,TGTGCCAGCAGCCAAGGGGCGGTTAGCACAGATACGCAGTATTTT,CASSQGAVSTDTQYF
TRBV9,.,TRBJ1-5,.,TGTGCCAGCAGCCCTCTTGGGAGCAATCAGCCCCAGCATTTT,CASSPLGSNQPQHF
TRBV11-2,many,TRBJ2-6,TRBD2,TGTGCCAGCAGCTTAGGAGCGGGGGGCTCTGGGGCCAACGTCCTGACTTTC,CASSLGAGGSGANVLTF